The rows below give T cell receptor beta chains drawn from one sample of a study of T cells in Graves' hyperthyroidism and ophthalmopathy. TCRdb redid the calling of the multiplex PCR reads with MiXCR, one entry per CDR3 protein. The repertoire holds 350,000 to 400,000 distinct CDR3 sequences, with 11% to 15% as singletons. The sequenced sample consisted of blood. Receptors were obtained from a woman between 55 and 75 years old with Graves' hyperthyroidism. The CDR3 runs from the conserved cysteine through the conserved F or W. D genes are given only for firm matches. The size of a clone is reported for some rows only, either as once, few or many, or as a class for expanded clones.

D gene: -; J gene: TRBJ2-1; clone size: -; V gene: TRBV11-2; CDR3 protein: CASSQTLEQFF; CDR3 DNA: TGTGCCAGCAGCCAAACACTTGAGCAGTTCTTC
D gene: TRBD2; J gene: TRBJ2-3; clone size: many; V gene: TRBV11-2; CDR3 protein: CASSLAGVAADTQYF; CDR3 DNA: TGTGCCAGCAGCCTAGCGGGAGTCGCGGCAGATACGCAGTATTTT
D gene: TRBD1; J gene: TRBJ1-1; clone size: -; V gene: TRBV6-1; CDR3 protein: CASSLSGQVNTEAFF; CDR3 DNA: TGTGCCAGCAGTCTGTCGGGACAGGTGAACACTGAAGCTTTCTTT
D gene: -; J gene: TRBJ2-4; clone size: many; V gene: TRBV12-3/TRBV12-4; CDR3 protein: CASSFGGANIQYF; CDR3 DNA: TGTGCCAGCAGTTTTGGGGGGGCGAACATTCAGTACTTC
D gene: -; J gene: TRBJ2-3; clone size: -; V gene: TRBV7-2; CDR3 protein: CASKVSTQYF; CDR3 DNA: TGTGCCAGCAAGGTCAGTACGCAGTATTTT
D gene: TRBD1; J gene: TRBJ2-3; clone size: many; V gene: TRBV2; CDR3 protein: CASLQGAPTDTQYF; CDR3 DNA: TGTGCCAGTCTGCAGGGGGCGCCCACAGATACGCAGTATTTT
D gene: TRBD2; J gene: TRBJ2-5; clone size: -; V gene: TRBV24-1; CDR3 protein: CATSDLEGLAGPQETQYF; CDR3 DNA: TGTGCCACCAGTGATTTAGAGGGACTAGCGGGTCCACAGGAGACCCAGTACTTC
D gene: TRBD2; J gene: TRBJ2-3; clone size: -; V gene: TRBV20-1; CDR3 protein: CSVGTSGTSTGTQYF; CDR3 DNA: TGCAGTGTTGGGACTAGCGGGACTAGCACAGGTACGCAGTATTTT
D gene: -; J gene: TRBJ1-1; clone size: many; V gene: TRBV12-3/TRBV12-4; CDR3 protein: CATRAGPSGTEAFF; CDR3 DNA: TGTGCCACCAGAGCAGGCCCCTCGGGGACTGAAGCTTTCTTT
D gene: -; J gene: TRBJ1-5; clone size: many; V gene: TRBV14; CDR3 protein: CASSQDNQPQHF; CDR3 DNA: TGTGCCAGCAGCCAAGATAACCAGCCCCAGCATTTT
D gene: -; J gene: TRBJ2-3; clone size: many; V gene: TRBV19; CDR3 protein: CASSITTGGTDTQYF; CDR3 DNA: TGTGCCAGTAGTATAACCACTGGGGGCACAGATACGCAGTATTTT
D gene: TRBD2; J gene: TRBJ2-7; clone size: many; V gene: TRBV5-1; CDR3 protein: CASSNPRGGSGHEQYF; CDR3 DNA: TGCGCCAGCTCAAACCCTCGGGGGGGCTCTGGCCACGAGCAGTACTTC
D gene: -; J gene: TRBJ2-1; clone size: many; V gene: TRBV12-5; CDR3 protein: CASGLVGAGVDNEQFF; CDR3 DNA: TGTGCTAGTGGCCTCGTAGGGGCAGGGGTGGACAATGAGCAGTTCTTC
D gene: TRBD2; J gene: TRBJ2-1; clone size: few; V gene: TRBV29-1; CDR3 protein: CSVFAPGLAYREQFF; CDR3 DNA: TGCAGCGTTTTTGCACCGGGACTAGCGTATCGTGAGCAGTTCTTC
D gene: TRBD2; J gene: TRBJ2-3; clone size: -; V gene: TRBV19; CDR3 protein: CASSLGLAGGTSTDTQYF; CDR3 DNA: TGTGCCAGTAGTCTGGGACTAGCGGGAGGGACCAGCACAGATACGCAGTATTTT
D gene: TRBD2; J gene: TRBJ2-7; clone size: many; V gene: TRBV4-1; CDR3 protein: CASSRQSGIRNYEQYF; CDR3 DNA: TGCGCCAGCAGCCGACAGAGCGGGATCCGGAATTACGAGCAGTACTTC
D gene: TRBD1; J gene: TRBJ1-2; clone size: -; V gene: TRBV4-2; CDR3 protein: CASSQGPGGDYGYTF; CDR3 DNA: TGTGCCAGCAGCCAAGGTCCAGGGGGCGACTATGGCTACACCTTC
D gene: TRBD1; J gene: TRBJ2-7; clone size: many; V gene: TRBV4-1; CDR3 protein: CASSQGGQGFPPKRLYEQYF; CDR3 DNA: TGCGCCAGCAGCCAAGGGGGACAGGGATTTCCCCCCAAACGACTCTACGAGCAGTACTTC
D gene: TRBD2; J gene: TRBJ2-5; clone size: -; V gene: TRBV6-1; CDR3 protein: CAAMGLARGTQYF; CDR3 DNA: TGTGCTGCGATGGGACTAGCGAGAGGGACCCAGTACTTC
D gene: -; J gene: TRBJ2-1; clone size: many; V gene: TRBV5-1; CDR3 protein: CASSLAAVAYNEQFF; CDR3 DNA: TGCGCCAGCAGCTTGGCGGCAGTAGCCTACAATGAGCAGTTCTTC
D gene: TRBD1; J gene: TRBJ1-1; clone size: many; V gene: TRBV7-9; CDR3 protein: CASSLDRQPEAFF; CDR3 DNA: TGTGCCAGCAGCCTGGACAGGCAACCTGAAGCTTTCTTT
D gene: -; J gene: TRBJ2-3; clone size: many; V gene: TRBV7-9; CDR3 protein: CASSLRTIPDTQYF; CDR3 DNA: TGTGCCAGCAGCTTACGGACCATCCCCGATACGCAGTATTTT
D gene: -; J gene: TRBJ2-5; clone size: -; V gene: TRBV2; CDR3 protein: CASSASETQYF; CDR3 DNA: TGTGCCAGCAGTGCATCAGAGACCCAGTACTTC
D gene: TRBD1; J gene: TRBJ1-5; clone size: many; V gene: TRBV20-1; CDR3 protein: CSAREPKGAGNQPQHF; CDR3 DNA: TGCAGTGCTAGAGAGCCGAAGGGGGCTGGCAATCAGCCCCAGCATTTT
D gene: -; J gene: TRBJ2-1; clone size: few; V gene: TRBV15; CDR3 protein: CATSPLGGAGGTYNEQFF; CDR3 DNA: TGTGCCACCAGCCCCCTCGGTGGAGCTGGAGGAACCTACAATGAGCAGTTCTTC
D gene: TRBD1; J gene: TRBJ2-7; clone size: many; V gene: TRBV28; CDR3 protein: CASSKGAYEQYF; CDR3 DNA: TGTGCCAGTTCAAAGGGGGCGTACGAGCAGTACTTC
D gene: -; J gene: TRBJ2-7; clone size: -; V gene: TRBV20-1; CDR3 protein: CSARDGQIYEQYF; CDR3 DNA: TGCAGTGCTAGAGATGGACAGATCTACGAGCAGTACTTC
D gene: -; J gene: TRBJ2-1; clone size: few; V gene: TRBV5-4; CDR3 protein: CASSLDLPNEQFF; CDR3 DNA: TGTGCCAGCAGCTTGGACTTGCCTAATGAGCAGTTCTTC
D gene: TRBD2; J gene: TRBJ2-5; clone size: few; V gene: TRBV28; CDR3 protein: CASSLSTSGGYQETQYF; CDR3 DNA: TGTGCCAGCAGTTTAAGTACTAGCGGGGGGTACCAAGAGACCCAGTACTTC
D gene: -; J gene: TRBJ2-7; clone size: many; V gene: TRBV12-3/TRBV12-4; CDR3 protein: CASSRRGMYEQYF; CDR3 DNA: TGTGCCAGCAGTCGGAGGGGGATGTACGAGCAGTACTTC
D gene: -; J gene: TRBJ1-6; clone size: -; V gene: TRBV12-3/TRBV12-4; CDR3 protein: CASSTLNSPLHF; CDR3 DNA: TGTGCCAGCAGCACCTTGAATTCACCCCTCCACTTT
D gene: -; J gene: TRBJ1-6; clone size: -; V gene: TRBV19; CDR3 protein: CASSIGRTLSPLHF; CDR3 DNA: TGTGCCAGTAGTATAGGAAGGACCCTCTCACCCCTCCACTTT
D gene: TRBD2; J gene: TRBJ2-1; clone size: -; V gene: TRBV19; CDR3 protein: CASGLAGGYYNEQFF; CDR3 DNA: TGTGCCAGTGGACTAGCGGGAGGGTACTACAATGAGCAGTTCTTC
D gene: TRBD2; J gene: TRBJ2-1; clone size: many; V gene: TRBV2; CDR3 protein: CASIGTRRHNEQFF; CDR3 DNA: TGTGCCAGCATCGGGACTAGACGCCACAATGAGCAGTTCTTC
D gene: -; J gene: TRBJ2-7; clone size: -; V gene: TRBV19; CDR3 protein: CASSTTGPWTYEQYF; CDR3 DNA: TGTGCCAGTAGTACCACCGGCCCGTGGACCTACGAGCAGTACTTC
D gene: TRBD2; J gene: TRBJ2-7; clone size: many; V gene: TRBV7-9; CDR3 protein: CASSLVSGRSYEQYF; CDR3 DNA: TGTGCCAGCAGCTTGGTTAGCGGGAGAAGCTACGAGCAGTACTTC
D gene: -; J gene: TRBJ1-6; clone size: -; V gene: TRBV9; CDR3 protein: CASSSVYNSPLHF; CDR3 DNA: TGTGCCAGCAGTTCAGTTTATAATTCACCCCTCCACTTT
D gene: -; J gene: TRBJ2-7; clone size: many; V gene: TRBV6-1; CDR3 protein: CASRAPVAGSMGRVYEQYF; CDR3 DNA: TGTGCCAGCAGGGCTCCGGTGGCAGGGAGCATGGGCAGGGTCTACGAGCAGTACTTC
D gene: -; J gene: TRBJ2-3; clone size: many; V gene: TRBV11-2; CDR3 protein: CASTKTGLRTDTQYF; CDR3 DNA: TGTGCCAGCACCAAAACGGGACTCCGCACAGATACGCAGTATTTT
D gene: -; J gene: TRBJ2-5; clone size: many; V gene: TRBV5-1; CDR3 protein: CASSSGTGWETQYF; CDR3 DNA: TGCGCCAGCAGCTCCGGGACGGGATGGGAGACCCAGTACTTC
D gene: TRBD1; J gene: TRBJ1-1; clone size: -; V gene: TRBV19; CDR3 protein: CASSILTGGETTEAFF; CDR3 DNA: TGTGCCAGTAGTATCTTGACAGGGGGAGAAACGACTGAAGCTTTCTTT
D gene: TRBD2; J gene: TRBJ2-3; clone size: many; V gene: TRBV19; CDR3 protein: CASRPLGTSGRMGTQYF; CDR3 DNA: TGTGCCAGTAGGCCACTGGGGACTAGCGGGAGGATGGGTACGCAGTATTTT
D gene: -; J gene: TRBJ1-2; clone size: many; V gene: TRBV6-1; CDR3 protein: CASTRERLNYGYTF; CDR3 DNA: TGTGCCAGCACTAGGGAACGGTTAAACTATGGCTACACCTTC
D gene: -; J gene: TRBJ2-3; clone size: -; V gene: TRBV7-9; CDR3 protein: CASSFLLGSIDTQYF; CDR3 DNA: TGTGCCAGCAGCTTTCTGCTCGGGAGTATAGATACGCAGTATTTT
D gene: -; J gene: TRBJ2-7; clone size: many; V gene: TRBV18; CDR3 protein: CASSPIPGLDEQYF; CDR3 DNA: TGTGCCAGCTCACCAATCCCGGGTTTGGACGAGCAGTACTTC
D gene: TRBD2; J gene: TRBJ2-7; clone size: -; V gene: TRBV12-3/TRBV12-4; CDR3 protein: CASSTHSGSVYEQYF; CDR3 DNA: TGTGCCAGCAGTACCCATAGCGGGAGTGTCTACGAGCAGTACTTC
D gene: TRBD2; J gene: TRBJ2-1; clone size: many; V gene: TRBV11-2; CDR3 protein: CASSTTLAEAPYNEQFF; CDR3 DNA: TGTGCCAGCAGCACCACGCTAGCGGAGGCCCCCTACAATGAGCAGTTCTTC
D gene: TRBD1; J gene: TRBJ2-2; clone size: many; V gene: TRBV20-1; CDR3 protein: CSAAPRTGAGELFF; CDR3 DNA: TGCAGTGCTGCACCTCGGACAGGGGCCGGGGAGCTGTTTTTT
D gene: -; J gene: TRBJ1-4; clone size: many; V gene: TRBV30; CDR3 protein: CAGGATTNEKLFF; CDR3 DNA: TGTGCCGGTGGGGCGACAACTAATGAAAAACTGTTTTTT
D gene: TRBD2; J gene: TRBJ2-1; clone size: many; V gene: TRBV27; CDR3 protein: CASSFFSGGVVDEQFF; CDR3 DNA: TGTGCCAGCAGTTTCTTTAGCGGGGGAGTGGTCGATGAGCAGTTCTTC
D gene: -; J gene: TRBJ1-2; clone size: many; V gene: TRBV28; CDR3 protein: CASRPQGGLGVGINYGYTF; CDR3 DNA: TGTGCCAGCAGGCCCCAAGGGGGACTGGGTGTGGGGATTAACTATGGCTACACCTTC
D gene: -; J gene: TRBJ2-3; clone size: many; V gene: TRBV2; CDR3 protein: CASRGGIGTDTQYF; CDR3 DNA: TGTGCCAGCAGGGGCGGGATTGGCACAGATACGCAGTATTTT
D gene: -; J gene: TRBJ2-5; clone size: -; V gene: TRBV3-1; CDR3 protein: CASSQAGAQETQYF; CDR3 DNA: TGTGCCAGCAGCCAAGCGGGGGCACAAGAGACCCAGTACTTC
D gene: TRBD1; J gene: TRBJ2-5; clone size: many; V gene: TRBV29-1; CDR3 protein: CSVARDRAQETQYF; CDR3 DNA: TGCAGCGTAGCCCGGGACAGGGCGCAGGAGACCCAGTACTTC